This is a list of T cell receptor beta chains from one sample in a study of T cells in Graves' hyperthyroidism and ophthalmopathy. TCRdb independently ran MiXCR on the multiplex PCR reads; one entry per CDR3 protein. The data show over 250,000 distinct CDR3 sequences, around 25% seen once. Specimen: blood. These TCRs come from a man aged 40-49 years with Graves' hyperthyroidism that later progressed to Graves' ophthalmopathy. The conserved cysteine and the conserved F or W are not part of the CDR3 here. The order of the fields is V gene, J gene, CDR3 length, CDR3 protein.

v_gene: TRBV6-2/TRBV6-3
j_gene: TRBJ2-7
len: 11
CDR3aa: ATRGLDDYEQY

v_gene: TRBV11-1
j_gene: TRBJ1-3
len: 14
CDR3aa: ASSLRAHNSGNTIY

v_gene: TRBV20-1
j_gene: TRBJ1-2
len: 12
CDR3aa: TGQDRGLVDGYT

v_gene: TRBV24-1
j_gene: TRBJ2-2
len: 12
CDR3aa: ATSGQGESGELF

v_gene: TRBV18
j_gene: TRBJ2-7
len: 12
CDR3aa: ASSPPRPNYEQY

v_gene: TRBV12-3/TRBV12-4
j_gene: TRBJ1-6
len: 15
CDR3aa: ASRLTGQSSYNSPLH

v_gene: TRBV7-8
j_gene: TRBJ1-2
len: 13
CDR3aa: ASGYGDRESYGYT

v_gene: TRBV20-1
j_gene: TRBJ2-7
len: 11
CDR3aa: SARMAASYEQY

v_gene: TRBV12-3/TRBV12-4
j_gene: TRBJ2-5
len: 13
CDR3aa: ASSDGRATPETQY

v_gene: TRBV28
j_gene: TRBJ1-2
len: 11
CDR3aa: ASSSQGAQGYT

v_gene: TRBV12-3/TRBV12-4
j_gene: TRBJ2-5
len: 11
CDR3aa: ASSRQNQETQY

v_gene: TRBV7-2
j_gene: TRBJ2-2
len: 14
CDR3aa: ASSLAGLGDTGELF

v_gene: TRBV14
j_gene: TRBJ2-4
len: 12
CDR3aa: ASSLLERTDIQY

v_gene: TRBV14
j_gene: TRBJ2-7
len: 12
CDR3aa: ASSQEDGFYEQY

v_gene: TRBV3-1
j_gene: TRBJ2-7
len: 12
CDR3aa: ASSQLDRANEQY

v_gene: TRBV19
j_gene: TRBJ2-7
len: 14
CDR3aa: ASSRTSGDPPYEQY

v_gene: TRBV12-5
j_gene: TRBJ2-2
len: 13
CDR3aa: ASGPGQENTGELF

v_gene: TRBV15
j_gene: TRBJ2-7
len: 14
CDR3aa: ATSIAGALSSYEQY

v_gene: TRBV6-2/TRBV6-3
j_gene: TRBJ2-2
len: 17
CDR3aa: ASSYPTLGKRENTGELF

v_gene: TRBV5-1
j_gene: TRBJ1-1
len: 15
CDR3aa: ASSRTGTGNFHTEAF

v_gene: TRBV19
j_gene: TRBJ2-2
len: 15
CDR3aa: ASSIKRGYRDTGELF

v_gene: TRBV12-3/TRBV12-4
j_gene: TRBJ2-7
len: 15
CDR3aa: ASSPNTARTRDHEQY

v_gene: TRBV24-1
j_gene: TRBJ2-5
len: 14
CDR3aa: ATSDYGTGDQETQY

v_gene: TRBV16
j_gene: TRBJ1-2
len: 10
CDR3aa: ASTQGVYGYT

v_gene: TRBV5-5
j_gene: TRBJ1-1
len: 12
CDR3aa: ASTLRGAFTEAF

v_gene: TRBV18
j_gene: TRBJ2-7
len: 12
CDR3aa: ASSSSPGNNEQY

v_gene: TRBV20-1
j_gene: TRBJ2-2
len: 12
CDR3aa: SARAELNTGELF

v_gene: TRBV20-1
j_gene: TRBJ2-7
len: 10
CDR3aa: SAPDGSYEQY

v_gene: TRBV2
j_gene: TRBJ2-5
len: 12
CDR3aa: ASRVTGGAETQY

v_gene: TRBV7-2
j_gene: TRBJ2-7
len: 10
CDR3aa: ASSYGTDEQY

v_gene: TRBV7-8
j_gene: TRBJ1-5
len: 11
CDR3aa: ASSATFNQPQH

v_gene: TRBV12-3/TRBV12-4
j_gene: TRBJ2-2
len: 9
CDR3aa: ASTLLGELF

v_gene: TRBV20-1
j_gene: TRBJ2-2
len: 11
CDR3aa: SASGQHTGELF

v_gene: TRBV5-1
j_gene: TRBJ2-7
len: 12
CDR3aa: APKRAGATYEQY

v_gene: TRBV6-1
j_gene: TRBJ1-5
len: 13
CDR3aa: ASSRDREDNQPQH

v_gene: TRBV12-3/TRBV12-4
j_gene: TRBJ1-1
len: 10
CDR3aa: ASSLFRTEAF

v_gene: TRBV6-5
j_gene: TRBJ2-7
len: 12
CDR3aa: ASSSLRTAYEQY

v_gene: TRBV3-1
j_gene: TRBJ1-2
len: 12
CDR3aa: ASSPRDRVGGYT

v_gene: TRBV12-3/TRBV12-4
j_gene: TRBJ2-2
len: 14
CDR3aa: ASSLRQGIDTGELF

v_gene: TRBV12-3/TRBV12-4
j_gene: TRBJ1-5
len: 12
CDR3aa: ASSTQRGNQPQH

v_gene: TRBV20-1
j_gene: TRBJ2-5
len: 11
CDR3aa: SARTGPQETQY

v_gene: TRBV11-2
j_gene: TRBJ2-4
len: 15
CDR3aa: ASRAGVRGAAKNIQY

v_gene: TRBV29-1
j_gene: TRBJ2-7
len: 11
CDR3aa: SVDGTGVYEQY

v_gene: TRBV28
j_gene: TRBJ1-2
len: 12
CDR3aa: ASRSGTGLYGYT

v_gene: TRBV10-3
j_gene: TRBJ2-7
len: 10
CDR3aa: AISEVRHEQY

v_gene: TRBV19
j_gene: TRBJ1-5
len: 11
CDR3aa: ASSILVNQPQH

v_gene: TRBV6-5
j_gene: TRBJ2-5
len: 13
CDR3aa: ASSYSRGGRETQY

v_gene: TRBV12-3/TRBV12-4
j_gene: TRBJ2-7
len: 12
CDR3aa: ASSLGTGVDEQY

v_gene: TRBV5-1
j_gene: TRBJ2-4
len: 14
CDR3aa: ASRETSALAKNIQY

v_gene: TRBV7-9
j_gene: TRBJ2-7
len: 11
CDR3aa: ASSLDGGREQY

v_gene: TRBV20-1
j_gene: TRBJ2-7
len: 15
CDR3aa: SAPGTSGRGSSYEQY